This TCR beta chain is from a study of cytomegalovirus exposure and HLA in healthy donors. Study conclusions and caveats: CMV serostatus was the only immune exposure information that was available. At a 0.05 false discovery rate, a later analysis found approximately 15,000 TCR beta sequences to be associated with HLA alleles. There were a few CMV-associated chains whose specificity for CMV antigens was confirmed in vitro. In a later analysis, HLA-C alleles had the fewest associated TCRs, DRB1 alleles the most.

The CDR3 has 14 residues. CDR1 SGDLS and CDR2 YYNGEE come from the germline V gene. Trimming left V 0 bases short and J 5 bases short, with 11 bases between. In the case of this clone: Its antigen remains unknown.

13 Jbeta primers and 60 Vbeta primers were used for the PCR. TCRdb keeps only in-frame clones here, not all; method: immunoSEQ multiplex PCR. The sample carries over 70,000 clones, 80% recorded once. This receptor was taken from a woman between 50 and 59 years old in good health and CMV-seropositive. J is TRBJ1-1 and V is TRBV9; D may be TRBD1 (6 bases). The sample taken for sequencing was PBMCs. The CDR3 here is CASSVGQGLTEAFF. The CDR3 bases are TGTGCCAGCAGCGTAGGTCAGGGGTTGACTGAAGCTTTCTTT.